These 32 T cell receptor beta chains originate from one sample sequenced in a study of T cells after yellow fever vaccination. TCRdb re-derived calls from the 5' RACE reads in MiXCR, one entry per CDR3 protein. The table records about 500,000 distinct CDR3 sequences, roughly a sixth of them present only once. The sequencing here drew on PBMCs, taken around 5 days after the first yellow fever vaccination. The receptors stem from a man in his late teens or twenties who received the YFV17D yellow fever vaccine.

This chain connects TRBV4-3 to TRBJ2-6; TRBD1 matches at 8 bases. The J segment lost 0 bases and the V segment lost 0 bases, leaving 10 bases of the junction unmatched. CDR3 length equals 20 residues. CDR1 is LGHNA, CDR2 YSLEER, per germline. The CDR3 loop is CASSQDRTGTLSSGANVLTF. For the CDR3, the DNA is TGCGCCAGCAGCCAAGATAGGACAGGGACCCTTAGCTCTGGGGCCAACGTCCTGACTTTC.

Here the CDR3 reads CSVDRDSYNEQFF. CDR3 DNA sequence: TGCAGCGTTGACCGGGACAGTTACAATGAGCAGTTCTTC. The chain is built from TRBV29-1 and TRBJ2-1; 7 bases map to TRBD1. The CDR3 runs to 13 residues. The V and J ends lost 3 bases and 4 bases, in that order; junction bases with no gene match: 3. Per germline, CDR1 SQVTM and CDR2 ANQGSEA.

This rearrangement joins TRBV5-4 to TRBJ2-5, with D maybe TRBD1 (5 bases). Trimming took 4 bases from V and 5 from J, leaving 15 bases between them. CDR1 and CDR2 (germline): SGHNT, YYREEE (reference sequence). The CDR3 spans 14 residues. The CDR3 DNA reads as TGTGCCAGCAGCACCGACAGAGGATGGGAGACCCAGTACTTC. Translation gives CASSTDRGWETQYF. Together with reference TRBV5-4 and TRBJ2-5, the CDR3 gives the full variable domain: ETGVTQSPTHLIKTRGQQVTLRCSSQSGHNTVSWYQQALGQGPQFIFQYYREEENGRGNFPPRFSGLQFPNYSSELNVNALELDDSALYLCASSTDRGWETQYFGPGTRLLVL.

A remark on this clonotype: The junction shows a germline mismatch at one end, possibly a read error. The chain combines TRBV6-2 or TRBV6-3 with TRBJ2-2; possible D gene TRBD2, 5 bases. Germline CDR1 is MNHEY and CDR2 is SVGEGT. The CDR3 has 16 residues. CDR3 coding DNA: TGTGCCACCAGTTACGTACGGGGAGAACTCCCGGGGGAGCTGTTTTTT. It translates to CATSYVRGELPGELFF.

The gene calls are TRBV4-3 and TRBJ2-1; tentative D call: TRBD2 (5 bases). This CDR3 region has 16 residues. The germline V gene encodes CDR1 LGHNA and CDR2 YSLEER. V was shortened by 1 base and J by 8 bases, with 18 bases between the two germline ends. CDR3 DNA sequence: TGCGCCAGCAGCCAAGGTCGCGGGCTTAGTACCCATGAGCAGTTCTTC. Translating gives CASSQGRGLSTHEQFF.

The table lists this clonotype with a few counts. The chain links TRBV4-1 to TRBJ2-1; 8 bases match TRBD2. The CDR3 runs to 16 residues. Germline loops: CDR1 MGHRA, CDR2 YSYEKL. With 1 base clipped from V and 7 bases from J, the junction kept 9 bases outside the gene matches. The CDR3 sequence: CASSQVPGGLGNEQFF. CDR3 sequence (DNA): TGCGCCAGCAGCCAAGTCCCGGGGGGGCTTGGGAATGAGCAGTTCTTC.

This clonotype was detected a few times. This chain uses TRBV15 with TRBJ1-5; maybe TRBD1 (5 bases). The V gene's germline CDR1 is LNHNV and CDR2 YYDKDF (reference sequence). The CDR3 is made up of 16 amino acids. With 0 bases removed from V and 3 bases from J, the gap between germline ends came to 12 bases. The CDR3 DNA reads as TGTGCCACCAGCAGAGATCGGGGCAGAGACAATCAGCCCCAGCATTTT. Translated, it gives CATSRDRGRDNQPQHF.

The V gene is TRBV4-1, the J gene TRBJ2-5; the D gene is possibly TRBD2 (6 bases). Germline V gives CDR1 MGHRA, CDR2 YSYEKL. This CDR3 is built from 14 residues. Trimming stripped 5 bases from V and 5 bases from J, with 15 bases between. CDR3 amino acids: CASSTTAGRETQYF. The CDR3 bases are TGCGCCAGCAGCACGACTGCGGGGAGGGAGACCCAGTACTTC.

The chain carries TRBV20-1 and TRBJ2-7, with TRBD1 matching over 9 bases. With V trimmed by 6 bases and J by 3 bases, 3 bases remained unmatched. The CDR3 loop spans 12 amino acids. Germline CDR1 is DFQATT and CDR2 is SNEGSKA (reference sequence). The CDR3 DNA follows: TGCAGTGCCCCGGGACAGGGCTACGAGCAGTACTTC. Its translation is CSAPGQGYEQYF.

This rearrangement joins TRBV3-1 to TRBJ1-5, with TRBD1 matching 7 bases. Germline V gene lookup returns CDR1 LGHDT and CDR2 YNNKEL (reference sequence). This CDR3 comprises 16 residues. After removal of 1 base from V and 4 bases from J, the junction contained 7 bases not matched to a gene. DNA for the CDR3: TGTGCCAGCAGCCAAGCCACAGGGGAGGGAAATCAGCCCCAGCATTTT. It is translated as CASSQATGEGNQPQHF.

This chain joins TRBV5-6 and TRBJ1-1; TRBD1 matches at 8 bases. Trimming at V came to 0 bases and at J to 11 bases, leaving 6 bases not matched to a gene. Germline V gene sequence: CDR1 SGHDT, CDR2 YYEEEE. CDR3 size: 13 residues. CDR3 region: CASSLGQGASAFF. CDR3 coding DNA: TGTGCCAGCAGCTTGGGGCAGGGGGCGTCGGCTTTCTTT.

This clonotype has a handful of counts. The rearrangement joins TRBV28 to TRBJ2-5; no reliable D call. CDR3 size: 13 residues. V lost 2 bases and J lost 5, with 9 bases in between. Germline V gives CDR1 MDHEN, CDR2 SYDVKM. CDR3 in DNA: TGTGCCAGCAGTTTACCCCAGGACGAGACCCAGTACTTC. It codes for CASSLPQDETQYF.

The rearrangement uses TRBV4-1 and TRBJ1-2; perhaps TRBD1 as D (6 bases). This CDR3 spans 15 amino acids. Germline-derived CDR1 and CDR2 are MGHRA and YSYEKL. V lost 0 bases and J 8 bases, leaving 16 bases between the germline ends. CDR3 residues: CASSQDVGGTGGYTF. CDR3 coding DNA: TGCGCCAGCAGCCAAGACGTCGGGGGCACTGGGGGCTACACCTTC.

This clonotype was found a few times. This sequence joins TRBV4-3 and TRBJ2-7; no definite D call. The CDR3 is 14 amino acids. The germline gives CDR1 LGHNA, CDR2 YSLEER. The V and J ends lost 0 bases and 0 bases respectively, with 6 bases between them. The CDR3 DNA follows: TGCGCCAGCAGCCAAGATAGAGCCTCCTACGAGCAGTACTTC. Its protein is CASSQDRASYEQYF.

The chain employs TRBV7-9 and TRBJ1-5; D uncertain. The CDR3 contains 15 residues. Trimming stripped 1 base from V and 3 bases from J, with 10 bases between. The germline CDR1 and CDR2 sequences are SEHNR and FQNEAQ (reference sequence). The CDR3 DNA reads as TGTGCCAGCAGCTTAGACGGCTCCTTCAATCAGCCCCAGCATTTT. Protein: CASSLDGSFNQPQHF.

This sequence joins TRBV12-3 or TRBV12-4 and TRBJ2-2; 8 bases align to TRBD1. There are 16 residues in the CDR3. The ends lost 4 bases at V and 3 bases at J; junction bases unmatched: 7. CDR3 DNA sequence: TGTGCCAGCAGTTCGCCGACAGGGGTCGACACCGGGGAGCTGTTTTTT. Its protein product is CASSSPTGVDTGELFF.

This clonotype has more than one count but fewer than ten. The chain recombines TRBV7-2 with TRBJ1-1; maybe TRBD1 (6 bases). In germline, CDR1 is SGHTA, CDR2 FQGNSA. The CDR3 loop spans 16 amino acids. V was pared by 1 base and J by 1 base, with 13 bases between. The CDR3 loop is CASSLDGGFSNTEAFF. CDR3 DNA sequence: TGTGCCAGCAGCTTAGATGGGGGCTTCTCGAACACTGAAGCTTTCTTT.

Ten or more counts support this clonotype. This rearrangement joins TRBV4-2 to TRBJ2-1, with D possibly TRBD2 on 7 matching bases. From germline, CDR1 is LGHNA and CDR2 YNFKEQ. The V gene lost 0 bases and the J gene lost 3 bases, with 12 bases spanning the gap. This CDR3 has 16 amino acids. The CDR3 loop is CASSQDRGGVYNEQFF. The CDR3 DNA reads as TGTGCCAGCAGCCAAGATAGGGGGGGGGTCTACAATGAGCAGTTCTTC.

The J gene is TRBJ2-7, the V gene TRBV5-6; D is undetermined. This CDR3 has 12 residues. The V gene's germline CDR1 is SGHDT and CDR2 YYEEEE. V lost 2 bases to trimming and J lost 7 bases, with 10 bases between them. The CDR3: CASSFLEAEQYF. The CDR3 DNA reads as TGTGCCAGCAGCTTTTTAGAAGCGGAGCAGTACTTC.

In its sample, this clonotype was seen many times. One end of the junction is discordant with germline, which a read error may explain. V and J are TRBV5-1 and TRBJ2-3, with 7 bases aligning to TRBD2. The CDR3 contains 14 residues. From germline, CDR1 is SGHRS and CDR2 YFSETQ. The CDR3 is CASSPGGSTDTQYF. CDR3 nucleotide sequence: TGTGCCAGCAGCCCGGGGGGATCCACAGATACGCAGTATTTT.

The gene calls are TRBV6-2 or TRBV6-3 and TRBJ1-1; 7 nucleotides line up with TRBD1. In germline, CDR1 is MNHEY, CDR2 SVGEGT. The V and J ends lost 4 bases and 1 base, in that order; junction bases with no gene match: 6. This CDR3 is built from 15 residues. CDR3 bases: TGTGCCAGCAGTTGGCCCCACAGGGGGAACACTGAAGCTTTCTTT. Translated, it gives CASSWPHRGNTEAFF.

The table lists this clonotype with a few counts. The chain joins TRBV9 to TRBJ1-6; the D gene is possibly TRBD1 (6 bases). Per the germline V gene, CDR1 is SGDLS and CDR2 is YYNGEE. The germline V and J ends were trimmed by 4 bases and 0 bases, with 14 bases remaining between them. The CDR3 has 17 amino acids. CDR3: CASSRTESRSYNSPLHF. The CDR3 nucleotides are TGTGCCAGCAGCAGGACAGAAAGTCGCTCCTATAATTCACCCCTCCACTTT.

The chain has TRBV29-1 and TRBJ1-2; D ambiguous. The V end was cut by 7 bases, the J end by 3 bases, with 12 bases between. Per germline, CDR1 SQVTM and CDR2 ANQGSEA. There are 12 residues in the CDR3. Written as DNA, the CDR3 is TGCAGCGCGGAGTCGGTCGACTATGGCTACACCTTC. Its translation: CSAESVDYGYTF.

CDR3 in amino acids: CATSVGKGHMSTDTQYF. The CDR3 region has the DNA TGTGCCACCAGTGTTGGTAAGGGACACATGAGCACAGATACGCAGTATTTT. The chain recombines TRBV24-1 with TRBJ2-3; weak D call: TRBD1 (6 bases). Germline V CDR1 and CDR2: KGHDR, SFDVKD. The V gene lost 5 bases and the J gene lost 0 bases, with 17 bases spanning the gap. The length of the CDR3 is 17 residues.

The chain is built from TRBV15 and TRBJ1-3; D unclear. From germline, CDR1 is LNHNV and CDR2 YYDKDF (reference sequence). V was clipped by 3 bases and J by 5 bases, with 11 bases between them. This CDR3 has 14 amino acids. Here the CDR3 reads CATSSLHGRNTIYF. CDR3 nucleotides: TGTGCCACCAGCAGTCTCCACGGGCGAAACACCATATATTTT.

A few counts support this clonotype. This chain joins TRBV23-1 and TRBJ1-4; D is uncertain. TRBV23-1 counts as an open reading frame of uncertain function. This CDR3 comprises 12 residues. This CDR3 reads CVTRATNEKLFF. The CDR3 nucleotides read TGCGTCACCCGTGCAACTAATGAAAAACTGTTTTTT.

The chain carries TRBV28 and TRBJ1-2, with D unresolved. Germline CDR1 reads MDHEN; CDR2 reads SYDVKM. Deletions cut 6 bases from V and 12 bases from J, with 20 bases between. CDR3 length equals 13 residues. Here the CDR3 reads CASSPASLHYHTF. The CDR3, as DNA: TGTGCCAGCAGCCCGGCCAGTCTCCACTACCACACCTTC.

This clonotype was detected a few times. This CDR3 reads CSARVAGPYNEQFF. CDR3 in DNA: TGCAGTGCTAGAGTGGCGGGACCCTACAATGAGCAGTTCTTC. The chain links TRBV20-1 to TRBJ2-1, with TRBD2 as a possible D gene (6 bases). V was pared by 1 base and J by 2 bases, with 9 bases between. CDR3 length: 14 amino acids. Per the germline V gene, CDR1 is DFQATT and CDR2 is SNEGSKA (reference sequence).

The CDR3 bases are TGTGCCAGCAGGGCGGGGGGCCTGGGTAATGAAAAACTGTTTTTT. This gives the protein CASRAGGLGNEKLFF. This sequence joins TRBV27 and TRBJ1-4; D possibly corresponds to TRBD1 (6 bases). The germline V and J ends were trimmed by 6 bases and 4 bases, with 15 bases remaining between them. Germline CDR1 reads MNHEY; CDR2 reads SMNVEV (reference sequence). This CDR3 spans 15 amino acids.

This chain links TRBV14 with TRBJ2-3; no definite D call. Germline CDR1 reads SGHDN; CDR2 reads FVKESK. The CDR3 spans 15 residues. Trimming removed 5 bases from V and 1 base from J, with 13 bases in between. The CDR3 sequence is CASSYFGRGTDTQYF. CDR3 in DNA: TGTGCCAGCAGCTACTTCGGACGAGGCACAGATACGCAGTATTTT.

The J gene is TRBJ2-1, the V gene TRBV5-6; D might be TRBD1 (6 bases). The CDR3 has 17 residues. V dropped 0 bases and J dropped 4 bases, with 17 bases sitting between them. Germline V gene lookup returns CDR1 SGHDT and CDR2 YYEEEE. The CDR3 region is CASSLGAGTPPYNEQFF. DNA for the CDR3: TGTGCCAGCAGCTTGGGCGCCGGGACACCCCCTTACAATGAGCAGTTCTTC.

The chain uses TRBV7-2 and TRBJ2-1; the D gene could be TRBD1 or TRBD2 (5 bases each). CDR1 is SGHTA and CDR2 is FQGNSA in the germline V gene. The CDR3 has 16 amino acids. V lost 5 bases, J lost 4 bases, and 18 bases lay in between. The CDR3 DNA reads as TGTGCCAGCAGCCCGTGGGACGCCGGGACGTACAATGAGCAGTTCTTC. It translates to CASSPWDAGTYNEQFF.